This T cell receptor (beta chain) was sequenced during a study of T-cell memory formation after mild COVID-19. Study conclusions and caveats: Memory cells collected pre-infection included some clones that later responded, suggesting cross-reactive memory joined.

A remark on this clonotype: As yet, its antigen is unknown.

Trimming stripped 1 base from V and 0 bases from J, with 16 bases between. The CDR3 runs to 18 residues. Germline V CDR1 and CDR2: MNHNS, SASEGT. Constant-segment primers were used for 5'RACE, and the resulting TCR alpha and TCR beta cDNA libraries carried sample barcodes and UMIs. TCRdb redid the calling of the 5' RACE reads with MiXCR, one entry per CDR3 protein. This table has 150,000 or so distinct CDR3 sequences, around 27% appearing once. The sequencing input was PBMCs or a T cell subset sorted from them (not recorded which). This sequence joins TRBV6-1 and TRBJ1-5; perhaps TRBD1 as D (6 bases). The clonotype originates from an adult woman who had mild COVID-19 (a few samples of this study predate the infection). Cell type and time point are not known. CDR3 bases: TGTGCCAGCAGTGAAGGGTTCAGGACAGTCTATAGCAATCAGCCCCAGCATTTT. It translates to CASSEGFRTVYSNQPQHF.